One sample yielded the 21 T cell receptor beta chains listed below, sequenced in a study of blood T cell repertoires in COVID-19 (dated by TCRdb to between 2020 and 2021). Library generation was performed with the immunoSEQ multiplex PCR assay. This is the immuneACCESS table as TCRdb keeps it, with only in-frame sequences that have V and J called. A part of the clones is gone; compared with another copy, unresolved V genes explain less than half, and the rest is unexplained. A total of more than 65,000 clones appear in this sample, about nine tenths of them only once. Approximately 6.4% of the sample belongs to the ten largest clones. The source material was peripheral blood. The receptor set was obtained from a woman in her forties or fifties with acute or convalescent COVID-19.

This clone appeared a single time. The DNA of the CDR3 is TGTGCCAGCAGCGTGACTAGCGGGAACTACAATGAGCAGTTCTTC. It translates to CASSVTSGNYNEQFF. This chain connects TRBV9 to TRBJ2-1; 11 positions agree with TRBD2. Germline values: CDR1 SGDLS, CDR2 YYNGEE. V lost 2 bases and J lost 3; bases outside the gene matches: 1. This CDR3 region has 15 residues.

The chain couples TRBV9 to TRBJ2-7, with 11 positions matching TRBD1. The CDR3 runs 14 residues. V lost 3 bases and J lost 3; bases outside the gene matches: 2. Germline CDR1 reads SGDLS; CDR2 reads YYNGEE. The CDR3 coding sequence is TGTGCCAGCAGCGCCGGGACAGGGGGCTACGAGCAGTACTTC. Amino acids: CASSAGTGGYEQYF.

This chain joins TRBV27 and TRBJ1-6; perhaps TRBD1 as D (5 bases). This CDR3 comprises 14 residues. Trimming removed 8 bases at V and 5 bases at J, with 13 bases between. Germline CDR1 and CDR2: MNHEY and SMNVEV (reference sequence). The CDR3 nucleotides are TGTGCCAGCGGGCCAGACAGTGATAATTCACCCCTCCACTTT. It specifies CASGPDSDNSPLHF.

This CDR3 is CASSQRGEDYGYTF. CDR3 DNA sequence: TGTGCCAGCAGCCAACGGGGTGAGGACTATGGCTACACCTTC. The chain has TRBV3-1 (or the pseudogene TRBV3-2) and TRBJ1-2, with D unresolved. Germline V gene lookup returns CDR1 LGHDT and CDR2 YNNKEL (reference sequence). This CDR3 comprises 14 residues. The V end lost 2 bases, the J end lost 3 bases, and 10 bases lay between the germline ends.

The genes are TRBV7-8 and TRBJ1-2, with D possibly matching TRBD1 (6 bases). This CDR3 has 14 residues. CDR1 is SGHVS, CDR2 FQNEAQ, per germline. V was cut by 3 bases and J by 1 base, with 9 bases left in between. The CDR3 region is CASSLDRINYGYTF. The CDR3 DNA reads as TGTGCCAGCAGCTTGGACAGAATTAACTATGGCTACACCTTC.

The chain has TRBV18 and TRBJ2-7; TRBD2 matches 13 bases. J gave up 3 bases and V 3 bases, and 5 bases lay outside the gene matches. This CDR3 spans 16 amino acids. CDR1 and CDR2 (germline): KGHSH, LQKENI. CDR3 DNA: TGTGCCAGCTCACCCCCTGGGACTAGCGGGATCTACGAGCAGTACTTC. Translating it yields CASSPPGTSGIYEQYF. Full variable domain (remainder filled in from reference TRBV18 and TRBJ2-7): NAGVMQNPRHLVRRRGQEARLRCSPMKGHSHVYWYRQLPEEGLKFMVYLQKENIIDESGMPKERFSAEFPKEGPSILRIQQVVRGDSAAYFCASSPPGTSGIYEQYFGPGTRLTVT.

The chain carries TRBV30 and TRBJ1-6; 7 bases map to TRBD1. CDR1 is GTSNPN, CDR2 SVGIG, per germline (reference sequence). Germline trimming cut 5 bases from V and 2 bases from J; bases unmatched to any gene: 0. This CDR3 region has 13 residues. The CDR3: CAWGTAYNSPLHF. In DNA, the CDR3 is TGTGCCTGGGGGACAGCCTATAATTCACCCCTCCACTTT.

The V and J genes are TRBV19 and TRBJ2-5; D ambiguous. Trimming shortened V by 9 bases and J by 0 bases, and 11 bases separated the two germline ends. Germline lookup yields CDR1 LNHDA and CDR2 SQIVND (reference sequence). CDR3 length: 13 residues. CDR3 in DNA: TGTGCCAGCTCAGGTCCTTACCAAGAGACCCAGTACTTC. It encodes CASSGPYQETQYF.

The chain combines TRBV28 with TRBJ2-3; D is unresolved. Germline loops: CDR1 MDHEN, CDR2 SYDVKM. Trimming left V 1 base short and J 2 bases short, with 10 bases between. This CDR3 comprises 15 residues. CDR3 loop: CASSLSVEITDTQYF. CDR3 in DNA: TGTGCCAGCAGTTTATCAGTCGAAATCACAGATACGCAGTATTTT.

This clone was recorded only once. The rearrangement links TRBV5-5 to TRBJ2-7; TRBD1 matches at 9 bases. The germline gives CDR1 SGHKS, CDR2 YYEKEE (reference sequence). There are 16 residues in the CDR3. The V segment lost 0 bases and the J segment 6 bases; nucleotides outside the gene matches: 10. DNA of the CDR3: TGTGCCAGCAGCTTGGGGCCGAACAGGGGGCGCCTCGAGCAGTACTTC. Translating it yields CASSLGPNRGRLEQYF. Filled out from reference TRBV5-5 and TRBJ2-7, the complete variable domain reads DAGVTQSPTHLIKTRGQQVTLRCSPISGHKSVSWYQQVLGQGPQFIFQYYEKEERGRGNFPDRFSARQFPNYSSELNVNALLLGDSALYLCASSLGPNRGRLEQYFGPGTRLTVT.

The chain joins TRBV12-3 or TRBV12-4 to TRBJ1-2; D might be TRBD1 (5 bases). Between the trimmed V and J ends, which lost 3 bases and 4 bases, there was a span of 6 bases. This CDR3 contains 12 residues. The CDR3 region is CASSFQGYGYTF. The CDR3 DNA is TGTGCCAGCAGTTTCCAGGGCTATGGCTACACCTTC.

This clone showed up just once. V gene TRBV5-5 combines with J gene TRBJ2-2, with D possibly being TRBD1 (6 bases). Germline V CDR1 and CDR2: SGHKS, YYEKEE (reference sequence). Trimming pared 4 bases from V and 2 bases from J, leaving 15 bases between. The length of the CDR3 is 16 residues. The CDR3 is CASSPGQMINTGELFF. Written as DNA, the CDR3 is TGTGCCAGCAGCCCCGGACAGATGATAAACACCGGGGAGCTGTTTTTT.

This chain's CDR3 is CASKLTGEAFF. The DNA for the CDR3 is TGTGCCAGCAAGTTGACAGGTGAAGCTTTCTTT. V and J are TRBV28 and TRBJ1-1; possible D gene TRBD1, 6 bases. CDR3 length: 11 amino acids. Germline values: CDR1 MDHEN, CDR2 SYDVKM. V gave up 7 bases and J gave up 7 bases, with 10 bases separating them.

This rearrangement joins TRBV3-1 (or the pseudogene TRBV3-2) to TRBJ2-1; the match to TRBD2 covers 8 bases. J gave up 2 bases and V 0 bases, and 12 bases lay outside the gene matches. Germline V CDR1 and CDR2: LGHDT, YNNKEL (reference sequence). This CDR3 has 19 residues. DNA of the CDR3: TGTGCCAGCAGCCAAGATCTGGCGGGGGGATTTCCTACCTACAATGAGCAGTTCTTC. Its translation: CASSQDLAGGFPTYNEQFF.

The CDR3 coding sequence is TGTGCCAGCAAATCTCCGGGACAGGGGGATCAGCCCCAGCATTTT. Translating it yields CASKSPGQGDQPQHF. The gene calls are TRBV6-6 and TRBJ1-5; 11 positions match TRBD1. The CDR3 covers 15 residues. The V gene end was trimmed by 7 bases and the J gene end by 5 bases; junction bases not matched to a gene: 7. Germline CDR1 and CDR2: MNHNY and SVGAGI (reference sequence).

This clone has just one count. V usage is TRBV9 and J usage is TRBJ1-2; D perhaps matches TRBD1 (5 bases). The CDR3 totals 16 residues. The V gene lost 0 bases and the J gene lost 3 bases, with 15 bases spanning the gap. Germline CDR1 and CDR2: SGDLS and YYNGEE. The CDR3 DNA reads as TGTGCCAGCAGCGTAGGCTGGGGCGCGCTTGACTATGGCTACACCTTC. It is translated as CASSVGWGALDYGYTF.

The chain combines TRBV2 with TRBJ2-5; no clear D gene. The ends were cut back, 6 bases at V and 4 bases at J, with 6 bases in the middle. This CDR3 has 11 residues. The germline gives CDR1 SNHLY, CDR2 FYNNEI. CDR3 region: CASRRIETQYF. The CDR3 nucleotides are TGTGCCAGCAGGAGGATAGAGACCCAGTACTTC. The whole variable domain, filled in from reference TRBV2 and TRBJ2-5, reads EPEVTQTPSHQVTQMGQEVILRCVPISNHLYFYWYRQILGQKVEFLVSFYNNEISEKSEIFDDQFSVERPDGSNFTLKIRSTKLEDSAMYFCASRRIETQYFGPGTRLLVL.

The V and J genes are TRBV5-3 and TRBJ1-4; a weak D match, TRBD1 (6 bases). TRBV5-3 falls under the ORF class, with uncertain function. V gave up 0 bases and J gave up 5 bases, with 8 bases separating them. This CDR3 is built from 14 residues. The CDR3 here is CARSLGQVNEKLFF. The DNA for the CDR3 is TGTGCCAGAAGCTTGGGACAGGTGAATGAAAAACTGTTTTTT.

The V call is TRBV7-9, the J call TRBJ2-3; 12 nucleotides line up with TRBD2. The CDR3 is made up of 17 amino acids. The V segment lost 2 bases and the J segment 3 bases; nucleotides outside the gene matches: 6. CDR1 is SEHNR, CDR2 FQNEAQ, per germline (reference sequence). The CDR3 spells CASSLTRTSGETDTQYF. The CDR3 DNA sequence: TGTGCCAGCAGCTTAACCCGGACTAGCGGGGAGACAGATACGCAGTATTTT. The full variable domain, its missing parts supplied by reference TRBV7-9 and TRBJ2-3, is DTGVSQNPRHKITKRGQNVTFRCDPISEHNRLYWYRQTLGQGPEFLTYFQNEAQLEKSRLLSDRFSAERPKGSFSTLEIQRTEQGDSAMYLCASSLTRTSGETDTQYFGPGTRLTVL.

The V gene is TRBV10-3, the J gene TRBJ1-1; 7 bases line up with TRBD1. This CDR3 spans 14 amino acids. Germline V CDR1 and CDR2: ENHRY, SYGVKD. The V gene end was trimmed by 6 bases and the J gene end by 3 bases; junction bases not matched to a gene: 7. For the CDR3, the DNA is TGTGCCATCAGCACTACAGGGGTGGACACTGAAGCTTTCTTT. It codes for CAISTTGVDTEAFF.

This chain connects TRBV6-5 to TRBJ2-7; 8 bases line up with TRBD1. The CDR3 totals 16 residues. In germline, CDR1 is MNHEY, CDR2 SVGAGI. J was trimmed by 3 bases and V by 0 bases; bases with no gene match: 7. The CDR3 loop reads CASSYSETGVSYEQYF. Here the CDR3 DNA reads TGTGCCAGCAGTTACTCTGAGACAGGGGTCAGCTACGAGCAGTACTTC.